Below are 19 T cell receptor beta chains sequenced from a single sample in a study of blood T cell repertoires in COVID-19. TCRdb keeps only in-frame clones here, not all; method: immunoSEQ multiplex PCR. This table holds approximately 290,000 clones, about four fifths found once. Sequencing was done on a sample of peripheral blood. Every receptor here comes from a person aged 65-85 years with COVID-19, enrolled during active disease.

The chain employs TRBV10-1 and TRBJ2-7, with a weak D call TRBD2 (5 bases). The V end lost 0 bases, the J end lost 0 bases, and 33 bases lay between the germline ends. Germline CDR1 and CDR2: WNHNN and SYGVQD (reference sequence). CDR3 length equals 23 residues. Here the CDR3 reads CASSESERRSNLDASRSSYEQYF. In nucleotides, the CDR3 is TGCGCCAGCAGTGAGTCAGAAAGGAGGAGTAACTTAGACGCATCCCGTTCCTCCTACGAGCAGTACTTC.

J is TRBJ2-5 and V is TRBV2, with D tentatively TRBD1 (6 bases). The CDR3 length is 15 residues. Germline CDR1 is SNHLY and CDR2 is FYNNEI. Trimming left V 8 bases short and J 4 bases short, with 20 bases between. As DNA, the CDR3 is TGTGCCAGCTACTCAGGACAGCTCCTCTTAGAGACCCAGTACTTC. This sequence encodes CASYSGQLLLETQYF.

The chain combines TRBV27 with TRBJ1-2, with a tentative D call TRBD1 (5 bases). The CDR3 has 14 amino acids. Germline values: CDR1 MNHEY, CDR2 SMNVEV (reference sequence). Trimming removed 4 bases from V and 0 bases from J, with 9 bases in between. CDR3 residues: CASSSRVANYGYTF. The CDR3 DNA follows: TGTGCCAGCAGTTCCAGGGTAGCTAACTATGGCTACACCTTC.

This rearrangement joins TRBV7-9 to TRBJ1-4; D ambiguous. The CDR3 consists of 13 residues. V was pared by 5 bases and J by 8 bases, with 12 bases between. Germline V lookup: CDR1 SEHNR, CDR2 FQNEAQ (reference sequence). As DNA, the CDR3 is TGTGCCAGCAGCCGCGAACCGGGGGAAAAACTGTTTTTT. Residues: CASSREPGEKLFF.

This rearrangement joins TRBV7-9 to TRBJ2-5; no clear D gene. CDR1 and CDR2 (germline): SEHNR, FQNEAQ (reference sequence). CDR3 length: 14 amino acids. V lost 3 bases and J 1 base, leaving 9 bases between the germline ends. CDR3 DNA: TGTGCCAGCAGCTTCTCTTCGCGCCAAGAGACCCAGTACTTC. It is translated as CASSFSSRQETQYF.

The J gene is TRBJ2-1, the V gene TRBV7-9, with 8 bases fitting TRBD2. Germline V CDR1 and CDR2: SEHNR, FQNEAQ (reference sequence). CDR3 length: 13 amino acids. V shed 11 bases, J shed 6 bases, and the junction held 9 bases outside the gene matches. CDR3: CAGKVGGANEQFF. CDR3 in DNA: TGTGCCGGTAAGGTCGGGGGGGCCAATGAGCAGTTCTTC.

The chain combines TRBV10-3 with TRBJ1-6; the D gene is possibly TRBD1 (5 bases). V was shortened by 1 base and J by 0 bases, with 13 bases between the two germline ends. The CDR3 length is 18 residues. CDR1 is ENHRY and CDR2 is SYGVKD in the germline V gene. In DNA form, the CDR3 reads TGTGCCATCAGTGAGTGGGGCGGGAAGAGCTCCTATAATTCACCCCTCCACTTT. It codes for CAISEWGGKSSYNSPLHF.

This clone was picked up one time. This chain links TRBV6-5 with TRBJ2-2; no reliable D call. The CDR3 has 14 amino acids. The V end lost 7 bases, the J end lost 0 bases, and 9 bases lay between the germline ends. Per germline, CDR1 MNHEY and CDR2 SVGAGI. CDR3 in DNA: TGTGCCAGCATGAGGCAATCGAACACCGGGGAGCTGTTTTTT. Protein: CASMRQSNTGELFF.

V and J are TRBV2 and TRBJ1-6, with TRBD1 matching over 12 bases. V gave up 5 bases and J gave up 0 bases; unmatched junction bases: 11. The germline V gene has CDR1 SNHLY and CDR2 FYNNEI. The CDR3 length is 20 residues. CDR3 nucleotide sequence: TGTGCCAGCAGTCCCGGGACAGGGGGCTCAATGAGCTCCTATAATTCACCCCTCCACTTT. Its protein is CASSPGTGGSMSSYNSPLHF.

The chain combines TRBV9 with TRBJ2-3; possible D gene TRBD1, 5 bases. V was shortened by 0 bases and J by 6 bases, with 14 bases between the two germline ends. The CDR3 is 15 amino acids. Germline loops: CDR1 SGDLS, CDR2 YYNGEE. In nucleotides, the CDR3 is TGTGCCAGCAGCGTAGGGTTCAGGGTAACCGATACGCAGTATTTT. Residues: CASSVGFRVTDTQYF.

The chain links TRBV5-6 to TRBJ2-3; 12 bases are a match to TRBD2. Germline V gene lookup returns CDR1 SGHDT and CDR2 YYEEEE. The CDR3 has 17 amino acids. J gave up 6 bases and V 1 base, and 9 bases lay outside the gene matches. The CDR3 region has the DNA TGTGCCAGCAGCTTGTTAGGGCTAGCGGGGGGGCGCGATACGCAGTATTTT. This sequence encodes CASSLLGLAGGRDTQYF.

The table lists this clone with a few counts. The chain employs TRBV4-1 and TRBJ2-7; D is ambiguous. Germline CDR1 and CDR2: MGHRA and YSYEKL. Trimming took off 4 bases at V and 2 bases at J, with 12 bases between the two ends. The CDR3 is 14 residues long. CDR3 nucleotide sequence: TGCGCCAGCAGCCCGAGAGAGCCAACCTACGAGCAGTACTTC. It codes for CASSPREPTYEQYF.

This clone was recorded only once. The chain is built from TRBV10-3 and TRBJ2-1; 8 bases align to TRBD2. With V trimmed by 4 bases and J by 9 bases, 14 bases remained unmatched. In germline, CDR1 is ENHRY, CDR2 SYGVKD. CDR3 length: 16 residues. CDR3 DNA sequence: TGTGCCATCAGTGCACAGATTGCGGGAGGAGTTGCTGAGCAGTTCTTC. This translates into CAISAQIAGGVAEQFF.

The chain joins TRBV12-3 or TRBV12-4 to TRBJ1-2; no definite D call. The CDR3 runs 13 residues. The V gene lost 6 bases and the J gene lost 4 bases, with 12 bases spanning the gap. The CDR3 DNA follows: TGTGCCAGCAGCCGCGACATAAGCTATGGCTACACCTTC. It yields the protein CASSRDISYGYTF.

V and J are TRBV14 and TRBJ1-2; D gene ambiguous. V shed 4 bases and J shed 6 bases, with 12 bases lying between them. This CDR3 is built from 13 residues. Germline CDR1 SGHDN, CDR2 FVKESK. CDR3 nucleotides: TGTGCCAGCAGCCCCCTCCGAGGGCATGGCTACACCTTC. It encodes CASSPLRGHGYTF.

This clone was picked up one time. Other DNA sequences in the sample encode the same CDR3. The V and J genes are TRBV3-1 (or the pseudogene TRBV3-2) and TRBJ2-1; TRBD2 agrees at 12 bases. In germline, CDR1 is LGHDT, CDR2 YNNKEL (reference sequence). The V gene end was trimmed by 1 base and the J gene end by 0 bases; junction bases not matched to a gene: 7. This CDR3 region has 19 residues. This chain's CDR3 is CASSQAGTSGRPSYNEQFF. The DNA of the CDR3 is TGTGCCAGCAGCCAAGCCGGAACTAGCGGGAGGCCCTCCTACAATGAGCAGTTCTTC.

The rearrangement uses TRBV6-6 and TRBJ2-1; TRBD2 might be the D (7 bases). There are 15 residues in the CDR3. Germline V gene sequence: CDR1 MNHNY, CDR2 SVGAGI (reference sequence). With 2 bases removed from V and 8 bases from J, the gap between germline ends came to 16 bases. CDR3 sequence (DNA): TGTGCCAGCAGTTACCTCGGGGGGCGGTATGATGAGCAGTTCTTC. The encoded protein is CASSYLGGRYDEQFF.

This chain connects TRBV29-1 to TRBJ1-1; weak D call: TRBD1 (5 bases). The CDR3 is 13 residues long. Germline loops: CDR1 SQVTM, CDR2 ANQGSEA. V lost 7 bases, J lost 0 bases, and 12 bases lay in between. The CDR3 sequence is CSESTELNTEAFF. The CDR3 DNA reads as TGCAGCGAGTCGACAGAGCTGAACACTGAAGCTTTCTTT. The complete variable domain, with remaining parts taken from reference TRBV29-1 and TRBJ1-1, reads SAVISQKPSRDICQRGTSLTIQCQVDSQVTMMFWYRQQPGQSLTLIATANQGSEATYESGFVIDKFPISRPNLTFSTLTVSNMSPEDSSIYLCSESTELNTEAFFGQGTRLTVV.

The chain couples TRBV4-2 to TRBJ2-7; 8 nucleotides line up with TRBD1. This CDR3 is built from 15 residues. J gave up 0 bases and V 1 base, and 2 bases lay outside the gene matches. CDR1 is LGHNA, CDR2 YNFKEQ, per germline. CDR3: CASSQGQGPSYEQYF. The CDR3 DNA reads as TGTGCCAGCAGCCAAGGACAGGGGCCCTCCTACGAGCAGTACTTC.